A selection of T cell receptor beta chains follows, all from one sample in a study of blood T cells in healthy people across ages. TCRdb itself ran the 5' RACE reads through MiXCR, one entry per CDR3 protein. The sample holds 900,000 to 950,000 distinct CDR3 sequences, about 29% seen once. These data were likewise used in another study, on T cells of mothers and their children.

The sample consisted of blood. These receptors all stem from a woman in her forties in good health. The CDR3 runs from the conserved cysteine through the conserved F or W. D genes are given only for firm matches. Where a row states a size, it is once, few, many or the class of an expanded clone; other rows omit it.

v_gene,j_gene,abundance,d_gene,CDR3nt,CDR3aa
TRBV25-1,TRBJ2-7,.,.,TGTGCCAGCAGTGAATGGCACAGGGCTGGGGACGAGCAGTACTTC,CASSEWHRAGDEQYF
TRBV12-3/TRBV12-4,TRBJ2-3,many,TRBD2,TGTGCCAGCAGACGGACTAGCGGGGGAGATACGCAGTATTTT,CASRRTSGGDTQYF
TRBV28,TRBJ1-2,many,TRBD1,TGTGCCAGCAATACAGGGGCGGATTATGGCTACACCTTC,CASNTGADYGYTF
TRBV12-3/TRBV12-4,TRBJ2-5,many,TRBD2,TGTGCCAGCAGTTCTATCCGACGGACTAGCGGGGGGCAAGAGACCCAGTACTTC,CASSSIRRTSGGQETQYF
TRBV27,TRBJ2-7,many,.,TGTGCCAGCAGTTTAGAAGAGACAGCAACCTACGAGCAGTACTTC,CASSLEETATYEQYF
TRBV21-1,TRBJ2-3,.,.,TGTGCCAGCAGCAAACTACTAGTGGGGTACACAGATACGCAGTATTTT,CASSKLLVGYTDTQYF
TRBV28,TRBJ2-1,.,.,TGTGCCAGCAATGTTGCAGGGTTCAATGAGCAGTTCTTC,CASNVAGFNEQFF
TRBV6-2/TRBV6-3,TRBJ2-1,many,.,TGTGCCAGCAGCCAAGGGGGTGAGCAGTTCTTC,CASSQGGEQFF
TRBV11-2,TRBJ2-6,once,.,TGTGCCGGCAGCTTAGGTAGCTCTGGGGCCAACGTCCTGACTTTC,CAGSLGSSGANVLTF
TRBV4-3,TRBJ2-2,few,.,TGCGCCAGCAGCCCCCCAGGACAGAGGGCGACCGGGGAGCTGTTTTTT,CASSPPGQRATGELFF
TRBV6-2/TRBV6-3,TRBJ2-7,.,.,TGTGCCAGCAGTGATCCCCCAATTGGAGAGCAGTACTTC,CASSDPPIGEQYF
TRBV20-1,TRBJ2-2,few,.,TGCAGTGCTAGAGATGAGGGGTGGAACACCGGGGAGCTGTTTTTT,CSARDEGWNTGELFF
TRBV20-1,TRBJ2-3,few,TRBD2,TGCAGTGCTCCTACTAGCGGGGGGGTTATAGATACGCAGTATTTT,CSAPTSGGVIDTQYF
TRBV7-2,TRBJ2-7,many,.,TGTGCCAGCAGCTTAGATCGCGGGTCTAGCTCCTACGAGCAGTACTTC,CASSLDRGSSSYEQYF
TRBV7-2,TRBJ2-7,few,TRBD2,TGTGCCAGCAGCTTATATGGTCGGAGTAGCGGGGGGGCCATCGAGCAGTACTTC,CASSLYGRSSGGAIEQYF
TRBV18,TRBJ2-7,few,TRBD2,TGTGCCAGCTCACCAATGACAGCGGGGGGCTCTACCTACGAGCAGTACTTC,CASSPMTAGGSTYEQYF
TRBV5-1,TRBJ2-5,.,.,TGCGCCAGCAGCTTGGGTGCGGCCAATGGGCAGTACTTC,CASSLGAANGQYF
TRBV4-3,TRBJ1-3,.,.,TGCGCCAGGATAGACAATCTCGGAGGAAACACCATATATTTT,CARIDNLGGNTIYF
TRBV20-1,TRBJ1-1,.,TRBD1,TGCAGTGCCAACAGGGGTATCGGGGACACTGAAGCTTTCTTT,CSANRGIGDTEAFF
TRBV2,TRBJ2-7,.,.,TGTGCCAGCAGTGAAGATTCGTCTGCTCGCGGAACAACCTACGAGCAGTACTTC,CASSEDSSARGTTYEQYF
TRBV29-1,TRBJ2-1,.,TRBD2,TGCAGCGGTACTAGCGGGAGTAATGAGCAGTTCTTC,CSGTSGSNEQFF
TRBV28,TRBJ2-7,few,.,TGTGCCAGCAGCGAAGCCGGGACAATGAGTCACGAGCAGTACTTC,CASSEAGTMSHEQYF
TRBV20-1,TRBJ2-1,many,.,TGCAGTGCCCCTTTCTTTTCCTGGCGGGGAGAGCAGTTCTTC,CSAPFFSWRGEQFF
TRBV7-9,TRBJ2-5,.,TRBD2,TGTGCCAGCAGGGCCGACGAGCGGGGAGCCGGAGAGACCCAGTACTTC,CASRADERGAGETQYF
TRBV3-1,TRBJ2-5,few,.,TGTGCCAGCAGGGGGATACAGACCCAGTACTTC,CASRGIQTQYF
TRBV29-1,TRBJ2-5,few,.,TGCAGCGTTGAGAGTACGGACAGCCTCCAAGAGACCCAGTACTTC,CSVESTDSLQETQYF
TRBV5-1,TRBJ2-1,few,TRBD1,TGCGCCAGCAGCTGGACAGGGGAGCGTGAGCAGTTCTTC,CASSWTGEREQFF
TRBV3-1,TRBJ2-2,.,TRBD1,TGTGCCAGCAGCCAAGCGGGGACAGGGGCGCCCACCGGGGAGCTGTTTTTT,CASSQAGTGAPTGELFF
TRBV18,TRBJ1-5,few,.,TGTGCCAGCTCACCCGACGGAGGCAATCAGCCCCAGCATTTT,CASSPDGGNQPQHF
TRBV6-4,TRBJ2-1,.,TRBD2,TGTGCCAGCAGTGACGGGCTAGCGGGAGGGGGTGAGCAGTTCTTC,CASSDGLAGGGEQFF
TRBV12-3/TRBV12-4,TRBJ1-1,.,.,TGTGCCAGCAGTCCTATACCGGGGATTAGGAACACTGAAGCTTTCTTT,CASSPIPGIRNTEAFF
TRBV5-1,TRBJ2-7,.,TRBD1,TGCGCCAGCAGCTTATCCGGGACAGCAACGATCTACGAGCAGTACTTC,CASSLSGTATIYEQYF
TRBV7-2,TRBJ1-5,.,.,TGTGCCAGCAGCCCTGTGGGGGGCAATCAGCCCCAGCATTTT,CASSPVGGNQPQHF